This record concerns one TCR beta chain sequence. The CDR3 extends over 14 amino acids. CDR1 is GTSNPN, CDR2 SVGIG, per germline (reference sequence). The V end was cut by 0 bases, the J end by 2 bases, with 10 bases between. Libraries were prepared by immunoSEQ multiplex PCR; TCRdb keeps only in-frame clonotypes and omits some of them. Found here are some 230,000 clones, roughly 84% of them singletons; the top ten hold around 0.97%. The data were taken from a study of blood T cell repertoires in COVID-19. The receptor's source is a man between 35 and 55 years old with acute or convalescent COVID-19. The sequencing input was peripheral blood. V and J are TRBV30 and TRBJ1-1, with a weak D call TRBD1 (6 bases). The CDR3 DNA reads TGTGCCTGGAGTGTACTAGGGGGAAACACTGAAGCTTTCTTT. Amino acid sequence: CAWSVLGGNTEAFF.